This T cell receptor (beta chain) was identified in a study of T cells after yellow fever vaccination. For the study at large: In the case of low-cell-number fractions, SMART-Seq v4 Ultra Low Input was used for preparation.

A note on this clonotype: What it binds is unknown.

General observations from the study: Weaker, the secondary response peaked sooner, at day 5 versus 15. Clonotypes shared by both compartments, CD4 and CD8, made up a small share.

TCRdb called the 5' RACE reads again in MiXCR, with one record for every CDR3 protein. Among 150,000 to 200,000 distinct CDR3 sequences listed, approximately 10% were seen once. The source was CD8+ T cells sorted from PBMCs, collected 15 days after the yellow fever booster vaccination. This TCR came from a man between 18 and 35 years old who received the YFV17D yellow fever vaccine.

For the CDR3, the DNA is TGTGCCAGCAGCGCTAGGGGAGTGAACACTGAAGCTTTCTTT. Its translation: CASSARGVNTEAFF. V usage is TRBV9 and J usage is TRBJ1-1, with a weak D call TRBD1 (5 bases). CDR1 and CDR2 from the germline V gene are SGDLS and YYNGEE. This CDR3 contains 14 residues. V shed 3 bases and J shed 0 bases, with 9 bases lying between them. Complete variable domain (other parts from reference TRBV9 and TRBJ1-1): DSGVTQTPKHLITATGQRVTLRCSPRSGDLSVYWYQQSLDQGLQFLIQYYNGEERAKGNILERFSAQQFPDLHSELNLSSLELGDSALYFCASSARGVNTEAFFGQGTRLTVV.